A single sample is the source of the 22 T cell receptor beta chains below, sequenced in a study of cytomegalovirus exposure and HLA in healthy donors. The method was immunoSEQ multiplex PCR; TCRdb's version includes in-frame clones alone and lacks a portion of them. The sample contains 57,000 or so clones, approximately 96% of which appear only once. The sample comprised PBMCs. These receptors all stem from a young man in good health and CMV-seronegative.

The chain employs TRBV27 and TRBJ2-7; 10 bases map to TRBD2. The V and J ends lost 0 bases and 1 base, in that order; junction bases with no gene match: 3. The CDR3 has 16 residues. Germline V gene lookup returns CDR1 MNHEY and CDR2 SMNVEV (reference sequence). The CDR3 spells CASSLSASGSSYEQYF. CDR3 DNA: TGTGCCAGCAGTTTATCGGCTAGCGGGAGTTCCTACGAGCAGTACTTC.

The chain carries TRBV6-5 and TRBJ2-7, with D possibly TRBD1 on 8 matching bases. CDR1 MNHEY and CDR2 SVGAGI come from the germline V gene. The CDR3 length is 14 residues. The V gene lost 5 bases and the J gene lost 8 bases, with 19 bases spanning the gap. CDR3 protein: CASSPPDRGGKQYF. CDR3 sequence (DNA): TGTGCCAGCAGTCCTCCCGACAGGGGAGGGAAGCAGTACTTC.

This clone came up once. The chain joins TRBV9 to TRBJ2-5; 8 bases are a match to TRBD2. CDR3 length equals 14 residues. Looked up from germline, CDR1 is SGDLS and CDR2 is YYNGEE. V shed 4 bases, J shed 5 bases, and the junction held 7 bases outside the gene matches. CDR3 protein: CASSFGLASETQYF. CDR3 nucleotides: TGTGCCAGCAGCTTTGGACTAGCTTCCGAGACCCAGTACTTC.

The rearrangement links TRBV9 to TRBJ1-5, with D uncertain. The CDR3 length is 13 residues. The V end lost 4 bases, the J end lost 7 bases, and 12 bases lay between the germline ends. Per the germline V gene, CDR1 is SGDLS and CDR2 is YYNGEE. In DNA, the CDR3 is TGTGCCAGCAGCACCGAGAGGTACCAGCCCCAGCATTTT. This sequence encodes CASSTERYQPQHF.

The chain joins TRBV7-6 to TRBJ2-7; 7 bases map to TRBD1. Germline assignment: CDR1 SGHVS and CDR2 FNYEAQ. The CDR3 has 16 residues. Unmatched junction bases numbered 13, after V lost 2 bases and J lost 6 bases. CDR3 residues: CASSLWRSSDRAEQYF. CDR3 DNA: TGTGCCAGCAGCTTATGGCGGTCGAGCGACAGGGCCGAGCAGTACTTC.

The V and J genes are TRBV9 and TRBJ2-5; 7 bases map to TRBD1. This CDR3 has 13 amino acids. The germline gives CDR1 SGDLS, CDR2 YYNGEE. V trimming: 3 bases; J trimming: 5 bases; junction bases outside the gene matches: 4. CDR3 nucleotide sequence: TGTGCCAGCAGCGCCCGACAGGGTGAGACCCAGTACTTC. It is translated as CASSARQGETQYF.

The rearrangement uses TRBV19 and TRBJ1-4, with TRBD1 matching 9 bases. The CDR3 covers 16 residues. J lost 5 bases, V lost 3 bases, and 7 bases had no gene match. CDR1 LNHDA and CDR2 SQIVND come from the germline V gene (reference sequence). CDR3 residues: CASSIKQGAENEKLFF. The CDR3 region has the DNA TGTGCCAGTAGTATCAAACAGGGGGCGGAAAATGAAAAACTGTTTTTT.

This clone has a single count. The CDR3 DNA follows: TGTGCCAGCAGCCAAGGACTAGCGGGGAGAGGGACAGATACGCAGTATTTT. Residues: CASSQGLAGRGTDTQYF. The chain uses TRBV4-2 and TRBJ2-3; 11 nucleotides match TRBD2. Germline trimming cut 1 base from V and 3 bases from J; bases unmatched to any gene: 6. The CDR3 runs to 17 residues. CDR1 is LGHNA and CDR2 is YNFKEQ in the germline V gene.

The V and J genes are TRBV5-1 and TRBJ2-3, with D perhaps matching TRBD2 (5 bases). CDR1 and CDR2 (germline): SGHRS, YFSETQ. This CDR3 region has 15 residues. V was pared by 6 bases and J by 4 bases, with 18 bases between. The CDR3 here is CASTTGSGYADTQYF. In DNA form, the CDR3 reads TGCGCCAGCACCACGGGTTCGGGGTACGCAGATACGCAGTATTTT.

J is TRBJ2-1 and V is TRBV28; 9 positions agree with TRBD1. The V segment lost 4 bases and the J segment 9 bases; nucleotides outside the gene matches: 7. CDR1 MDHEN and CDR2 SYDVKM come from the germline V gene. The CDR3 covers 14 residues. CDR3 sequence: CASSSPGQGGEQFF. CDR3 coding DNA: TGTGCCAGCAGTTCACCGGGACAGGGAGGTGAGCAGTTCTTC.

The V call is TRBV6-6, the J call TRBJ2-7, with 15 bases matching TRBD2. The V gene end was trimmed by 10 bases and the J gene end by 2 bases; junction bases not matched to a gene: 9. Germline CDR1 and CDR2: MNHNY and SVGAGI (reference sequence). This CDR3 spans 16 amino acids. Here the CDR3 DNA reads TGTGCCAACCCTCCGGGGACTAGCGGGAGGCCCTACGAGCAGTACTTC. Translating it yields CANPPGTSGRPYEQYF.

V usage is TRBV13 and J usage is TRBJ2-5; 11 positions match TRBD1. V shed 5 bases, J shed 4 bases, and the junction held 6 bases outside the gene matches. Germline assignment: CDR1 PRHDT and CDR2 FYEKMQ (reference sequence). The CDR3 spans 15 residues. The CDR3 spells CASSGRDRGSETQYF. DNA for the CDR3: TGTGCCAGCAGCGGCCGGGACAGGGGGTCAGAGACCCAGTACTTC.

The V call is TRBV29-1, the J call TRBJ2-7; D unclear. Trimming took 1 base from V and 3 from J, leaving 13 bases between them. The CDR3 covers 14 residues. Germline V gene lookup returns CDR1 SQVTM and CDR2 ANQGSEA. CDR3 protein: CSVEVREIHYEQYF. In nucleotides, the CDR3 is TGCAGCGTTGAAGTTCGAGAGATCCACTACGAGCAGTACTTC.

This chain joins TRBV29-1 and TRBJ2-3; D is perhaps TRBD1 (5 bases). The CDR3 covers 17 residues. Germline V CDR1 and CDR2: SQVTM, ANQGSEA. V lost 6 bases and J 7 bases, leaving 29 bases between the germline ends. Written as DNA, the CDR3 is TGCAGCGTACCAAATAGCACCCCTGACAGAACACCTCATACGCAGTATTTT. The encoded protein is CSVPNSTPDRTPHTQYF.

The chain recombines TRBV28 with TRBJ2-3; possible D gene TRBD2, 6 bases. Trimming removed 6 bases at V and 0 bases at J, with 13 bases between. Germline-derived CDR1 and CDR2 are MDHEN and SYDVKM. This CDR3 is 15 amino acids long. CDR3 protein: CASRVHGTSTDTQYF. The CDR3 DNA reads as TGTGCCAGCAGGGTCCATGGGACTAGCACAGATACGCAGTATTTT.

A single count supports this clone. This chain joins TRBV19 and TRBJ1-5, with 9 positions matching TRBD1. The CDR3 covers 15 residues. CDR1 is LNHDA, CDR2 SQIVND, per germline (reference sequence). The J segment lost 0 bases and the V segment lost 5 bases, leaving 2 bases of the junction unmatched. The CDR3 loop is CASSWTGDSNQPQHF. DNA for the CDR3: TGTGCCAGTAGTTGGACAGGGGATAGCAATCAGCCCCAGCATTTT. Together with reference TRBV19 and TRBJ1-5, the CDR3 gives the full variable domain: DGGITQSPKYLFRKEGQNVTLSCEQNLNHDAMYWYRQDPGQGLRLIYYSQIVNDFQKGDIAEGYSVSREKKESFPLTVTSAQKNPTAFYLCASSWTGDSNQPQHFGDGTRLSIL.

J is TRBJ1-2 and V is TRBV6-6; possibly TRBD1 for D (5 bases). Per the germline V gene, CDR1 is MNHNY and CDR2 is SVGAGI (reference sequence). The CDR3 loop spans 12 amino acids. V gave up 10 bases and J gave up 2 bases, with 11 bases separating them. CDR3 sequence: CATSGGNYGYTF. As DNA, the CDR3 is TGTGCCACCAGCGGGGGAAACTATGGCTACACCTTC.

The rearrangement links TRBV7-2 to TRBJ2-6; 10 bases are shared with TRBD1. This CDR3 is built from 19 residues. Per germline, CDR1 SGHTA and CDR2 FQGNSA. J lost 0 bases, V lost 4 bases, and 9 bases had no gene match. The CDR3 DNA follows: TGTGCCAGCAGCTCGCGACAGGGGGCCCCTTACTCTGGGGCCAACGTCCTGACTTTC. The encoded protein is CASSSRQGAPYSGANVLTF. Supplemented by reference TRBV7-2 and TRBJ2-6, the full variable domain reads GAGVSQSPSNKVTEKGKDVELRCDPISGHTALYWYRQSLGQGLEFLIYFQGNSAPDKSGLPSDRFSAERTGGSVSTLTIQRTQQEDSAVYLCASSSRQGAPYSGANVLTFGAGSRLTVL.

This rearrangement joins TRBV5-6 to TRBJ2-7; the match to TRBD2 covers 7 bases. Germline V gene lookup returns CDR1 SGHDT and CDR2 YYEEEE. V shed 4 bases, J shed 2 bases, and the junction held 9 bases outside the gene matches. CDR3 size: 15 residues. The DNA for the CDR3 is TGTGCCAGCAGCAGGGAGGGAGTAGGGCCCTACGAGCAGTACTTC. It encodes CASSREGVGPYEQYF.

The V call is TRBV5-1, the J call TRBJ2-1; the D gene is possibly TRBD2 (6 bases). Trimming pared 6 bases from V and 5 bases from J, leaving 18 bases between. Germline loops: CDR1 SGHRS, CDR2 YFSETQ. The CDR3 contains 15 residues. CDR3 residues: CASIPDGGTDNEQFF. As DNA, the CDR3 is TGCGCCAGCATTCCGGACGGCGGGACGGACAATGAGCAGTTCTTC.

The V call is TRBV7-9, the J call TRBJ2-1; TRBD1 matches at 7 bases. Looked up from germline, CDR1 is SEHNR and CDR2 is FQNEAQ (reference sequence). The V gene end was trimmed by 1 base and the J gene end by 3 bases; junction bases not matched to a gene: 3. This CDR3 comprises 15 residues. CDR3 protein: CASSLGTGSYNEQFF. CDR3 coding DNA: TGTGCCAGCAGCTTAGGGACAGGTAGCTACAATGAGCAGTTCTTC.

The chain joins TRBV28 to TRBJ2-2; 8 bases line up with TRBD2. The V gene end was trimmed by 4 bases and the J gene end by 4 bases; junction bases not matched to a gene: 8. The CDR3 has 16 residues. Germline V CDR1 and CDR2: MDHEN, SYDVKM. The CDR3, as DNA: TGTGCCAGCAGTTCTATCCGTACTAGCGGCACCGGGGAGCTGTTTTTT. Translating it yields CASSSIRTSGTGELFF.